These T cell receptor beta chains were read from a single sample in a study of long-term antiretroviral therapy in people with HIV. This table comes from immunoSEQ multiplex PCR, and its TCRdb copy is limited to in-frame clones, with some not included. The data hold around 30,000 clones, with roughly 90% observed a single time. The source was unsorted PBMCs, collected 0.5 years after starting antiretroviral therapy. These receptor sequences come from a young woman with HIV. The CDR3 runs from the conserved cysteine through the conserved F or W. The D gene is left open where the match is weak. The listing skips clone size in some rows; elsewhere it reads once, few, many or a size class.

v_gene: TRBV7-2
j_gene: TRBJ2-1
abundance: once
d_gene: TRBD2
CDR3nt: TGTGCCAGCAGCAGCGGGAGGCCTGAGCAGTTCTTC
CDR3aa: CASSSGRPEQFF

v_gene: TRBV27
j_gene: TRBJ1-1
abundance: once
d_gene: TRBD1
CDR3nt: TGTGCCAGCAGACCAGACGGGACAGGGGGGTTTGCGACTGAAGCTTTCTTT
CDR3aa: CASRPDGTGGFATEAFF

v_gene: TRBV4-2
j_gene: TRBJ1-4
abundance: -
d_gene: -
CDR3nt: TGTGCCAGCAGCCAAGGGGAGGGTGGAGAAAAACTGTTTTTT
CDR3aa: CASSQGEGGEKLFF

v_gene: TRBV6-4
j_gene: TRBJ1-1
abundance: -
d_gene: -
CDR3nt: TGTGCCAGCAGTGACTCGAGGGGCGGAAGAGCTTTCTTT
CDR3aa: CASSDSRGGRAFF

v_gene: TRBV2
j_gene: TRBJ2-1
abundance: -
d_gene: TRBD2
CDR3nt: TGTGCCACCTTCGGACTAGCTAGTTCCTCCTACAATGAGCAGTTCTTC
CDR3aa: CATFGLASSSYNEQFF

v_gene: TRBV6-5
j_gene: TRBJ2-1
abundance: -
d_gene: -
CDR3nt: TGTGCCAGCAGCAACGGGACCCCGCGCGATGAGCAGTTCTTC
CDR3aa: CASSNGTPRDEQFF

v_gene: TRBV28
j_gene: TRBJ1-2
abundance: -
d_gene: -
CDR3nt: TGTGCCAGCAGTGGTACAGGGAGAGGGAAATATGGCTACACCTTC
CDR3aa: CASSGTGRGKYGYTF

v_gene: TRBV6-1
j_gene: TRBJ2-1
abundance: -
d_gene: -
CDR3nt: TGTGCCAGCAGTAGTGGGGGGAGCTCCTACAATGAGCAGTTCTTC
CDR3aa: CASSSGGSSYNEQFF

v_gene: TRBV4-2
j_gene: TRBJ2-7
abundance: -
d_gene: -
CDR3nt: TGTGCCAGCCGAGACTCCCGTTACGAGCAGTACTTC
CDR3aa: CASRDSRYEQYF

v_gene: TRBV7-2
j_gene: TRBJ2-3
abundance: -
d_gene: -
CDR3nt: TGTGCCAGCAGCTTATGGGAGACTAGGACAGATACGCAGTATTTT
CDR3aa: CASSLWETRTDTQYF

v_gene: TRBV6-5
j_gene: TRBJ1-5
abundance: -
d_gene: TRBD1
CDR3nt: TGTGCCAGCAGTTGGACAGGGGGATTGCAGCCCCAGCATTTT
CDR3aa: CASSWTGGLQPQHF

v_gene: TRBV5-1
j_gene: TRBJ1-2
abundance: medium-sized
d_gene: -
CDR3nt: TGCGCCAGCAGCCTAGGGGGAGGCTACACCTTC
CDR3aa: CASSLGGGYTF

v_gene: TRBV7-9
j_gene: TRBJ2-3
abundance: -
d_gene: -
CDR3nt: TGTGCCAGCAGCTTAGAGGTAGATACGCAGTATTTT
CDR3aa: CASSLEVDTQYF

v_gene: TRBV4-2
j_gene: TRBJ2-1
abundance: -
d_gene: -
CDR3nt: TGTGCCAGCAGCCAAGAACTTAGCTCCTACAATGAGCAGTTCTTC
CDR3aa: CASSQELSSYNEQFF

v_gene: TRBV19
j_gene: TRBJ2-1
abundance: -
d_gene: -
CDR3nt: TGTGCCAGTAGTACGGCGGTGGGGCAGTTCTTC
CDR3aa: CASSTAVGQFF

v_gene: TRBV7-8
j_gene: TRBJ2-1
abundance: -
d_gene: TRBD2
CDR3nt: TGTGCCAGCAGCTTAGTCGACCGGGGGGATGAGCAGTTCTTC
CDR3aa: CASSLVDRGDEQFF

v_gene: TRBV7-9
j_gene: TRBJ2-2
abundance: -
d_gene: -
CDR3nt: TGTGCCAGCAGACTAAAGCAGGGCACCGGGGAGCTGTTTTTT
CDR3aa: CASRLKQGTGELFF

v_gene: TRBV7-9
j_gene: TRBJ2-6
abundance: -
d_gene: -
CDR3nt: TGTGCCAGCAGGCCGAGGACGGGGACGGTCATCTCTGGGGCCAACGTCCTGACTTTC
CDR3aa: CASRPRTGTVISGANVLTF

v_gene: TRBV6-6
j_gene: TRBJ2-7
abundance: -
d_gene: -
CDR3nt: TGTGCCAGCAGTTACTCGGATCGGGCAGTGCAGTACTTC
CDR3aa: CASSYSDRAVQYF

v_gene: TRBV6-6
j_gene: TRBJ1-5
abundance: -
d_gene: -
CDR3nt: TGTGCCAGCAGTTACAGGGCGGGGCAGCCCCAGCATTTT
CDR3aa: CASSYRAGQPQHF

v_gene: TRBV28
j_gene: TRBJ2-7
abundance: -
d_gene: TRBD1
CDR3nt: TGTGCCAGCAGTTTCACGGGACAGCGAAATGTGGAGCAGTACTTC
CDR3aa: CASSFTGQRNVEQYF

v_gene: TRBV11-2
j_gene: TRBJ1-5
abundance: -
d_gene: TRBD1
CDR3nt: TGTGCCAGCAGCTTAGGGGACAGGGCCTCGGGACCCCAGCATTTT
CDR3aa: CASSLGDRASGPQHF

v_gene: TRBV7-6
j_gene: TRBJ1-1
abundance: once
d_gene: TRBD1
CDR3nt: TGTGCCAGCAGCTTATTGAGGGGGACAGGGGCCGGGAACACTGAAGCTTTCTTT
CDR3aa: CASSLLRGTGAGNTEAFF

v_gene: TRBV5-1
j_gene: TRBJ1-1
abundance: -
d_gene: TRBD1
CDR3nt: TGCGCCAGCAGCTTAAACAGGGGGGGATTGACGAACACTGAAGCTTTCTTT
CDR3aa: CASSLNRGGLTNTEAFF

v_gene: TRBV7-2
j_gene: TRBJ2-3
abundance: -
d_gene: -
CDR3nt: TGTGCCAGCAGCTCCGATATGGGGCTGGCAGGCACAGATACGCAGTATTTT
CDR3aa: CASSSDMGLAGTDTQYF

v_gene: TRBV10-1
j_gene: TRBJ1-2
abundance: -
d_gene: -
CDR3nt: TGCGCCAGCAGTGAGCCCTCAGGGGAGCCATCCGACGCCAACTATGGCTACACCTTC
CDR3aa: CASSEPSGEPSDANYGYTF

v_gene: TRBV4-3
j_gene: TRBJ2-1
abundance: -
d_gene: -
CDR3nt: TGCGCCAGCAGCCAAGATTACGGGCCGAGCTCCTACAATGAGCAGTTCTTC
CDR3aa: CASSQDYGPSSYNEQFF

v_gene: TRBV10-3
j_gene: TRBJ1-5
abundance: -
d_gene: -
CDR3nt: TGTGCCATCAGTGAGCGGAGCAGCAATCAGCCCCAGCATTTT
CDR3aa: CAISERSSNQPQHF

v_gene: TRBV10-2
j_gene: TRBJ2-5
abundance: -
d_gene: -
CDR3nt: TGCGCCAGCAGTGCGGCCCCCGCGGGGACCCAGTACTTC
CDR3aa: CASSAAPAGTQYF

v_gene: TRBV5-6
j_gene: TRBJ2-1
abundance: -
d_gene: -
CDR3nt: TGTGCCAGCAGCTTGAAGGGCTTAACCTACAATGAGCAGTTCTTC
CDR3aa: CASSLKGLTYNEQFF

v_gene: TRBV18
j_gene: TRBJ2-5
abundance: -
d_gene: TRBD1
CDR3nt: TGTGCCAGCTCACCAGGGGACAGCGGAGAGACCCAGTACTTC
CDR3aa: CASSPGDSGETQYF

v_gene: TRBV7-3
j_gene: TRBJ2-7
abundance: -
d_gene: -
CDR3nt: TGTGCCAGCAGCACAGGTCTAGCGAGTTACGAGCAGTACTTC
CDR3aa: CASSTGLASYEQYF

v_gene: TRBV27
j_gene: TRBJ2-7
abundance: -
d_gene: TRBD1
CDR3nt: TGTGCCAGCAGTCCCCTCTCGACAGGGTTGGTCCTCTACGAGCAGTACTTC
CDR3aa: CASSPLSTGLVLYEQYF

v_gene: TRBV6-5
j_gene: TRBJ2-7
abundance: -
d_gene: TRBD1
CDR3nt: TGTGCCAGCAGTCGTTCAGGACAGGGTGGATACGAGCAGTACTTC
CDR3aa: CASSRSGQGGYEQYF

v_gene: TRBV29-1
j_gene: TRBJ1-1
abundance: -
d_gene: -
CDR3nt: TGCAGCGTTGGTACAGGGACGCCTGAAGCTTTCTTT
CDR3aa: CSVGTGTPEAFF